This passage covers 26 T cell receptor beta chains from one sample sequenced in a study of T cell responses to AZD1222 COVID-19 vaccine. Libraries were prepared by immunoSEQ multiplex PCR; TCRdb keeps only in-frame clonotypes and omits some of them. The table lists approximately 150,000 clones, 90% of them singletons. Specimen: peripheral blood, collected 28 days after the second AZD1222 dose. The source is an adult who received the AZD1222 COVID-19 vaccine.

The rearrangement links TRBV25-1 to TRBJ1-2, with a weak D call TRBD1 (6 bases). The V and J ends lost 6 bases and 4 bases respectively, with 15 bases between them. Germline values: CDR1 MGHDK, CDR2 SYGVNS. The length of the CDR3 is 14 residues. This CDR3 is CASRASGDSYGYTF. Here the CDR3 DNA reads TGTGCCAGCAGAGCCTCAGGGGACTCCTATGGCTACACCTTC.

The chain has TRBV20-1 and TRBJ2-1; D is perhaps TRBD1 or TRBD2 (5 bases each). The CDR3 covers 13 residues. Germline V CDR1 and CDR2: DFQATT, SNEGSKA (reference sequence). Between the trimmed V and J ends, which lost 3 bases and 7 bases, there was a span of 13 bases. CDR3 in amino acids: CSASLGGVNEQFF. The CDR3 DNA reads as TGCAGTGCTAGTCTTGGGGGAGTGAATGAGCAGTTCTTC.

This clone was recorded only once. The rearrangement uses TRBV7-9 and TRBJ2-7; 7 nucleotides line up with TRBD2. Germline V gene data show CDR1 as SEHNR and CDR2 as FQNEAQ (reference sequence). Unmatched junction bases numbered 8, after V lost 4 bases and J lost 2 bases. There are 15 residues in the CDR3. The DNA for the CDR3 is TGTGCCAGCAGCTCCTCTATGCGGGGGACCTACGAGCAGTACTTC. Residues: CASSSSMRGTYEQYF.

This chain joins TRBV29-1 and TRBJ2-7; TRBD2 agrees at 7 bases. Unmatched junction bases numbered 3, after V lost 1 base and J lost 3 bases. The CDR3 contains 13 residues. Germline CDR1 and CDR2: SQVTM and ANQGSEA. The CDR3 region has the DNA TGCAGCGTTGAAGTCGGGACTATCTACGAGCAGTACTTC. Encoded protein: CSVEVGTIYEQYF.

The chain is built from TRBV6-6 and TRBJ1-5; the D gene is possibly TRBD1 (5 bases). The CDR3 is 17 amino acids. The V gene lost 5 bases and the J gene lost 1 base, with 18 bases spanning the gap. Germline CDR1 MNHNY, CDR2 SVGAGI (reference sequence). This chain's CDR3 is CASSHRSQGVSNQPQHF. CDR3 in DNA: TGTGCCAGCAGTCATAGGTCCCAGGGCGTCAGCAATCAGCCCCAGCATTTT.

The chain couples TRBV12-3 or TRBV12-4 to TRBJ2-7; tentatively, D is TRBD1 (5 bases). The V end lost 8 bases, the J end lost 3 bases, and 11 bases lay between the germline ends. The CDR3 sequence is 12 residues long. The CDR3 is CASGETDYEQYF. The CDR3 nucleotides are TGTGCCAGCGGTGAGACAGACTACGAGCAGTACTTC.

This rearrangement joins TRBV1 to TRBJ2-1; the DNA was not compared with TRBD2, the D call given in the table. TRBV1 is designated a pseudogene. The CDR3 is made up of 19 amino acids. This chain's CDR3 is CTSSQIPGLAGEGPNEQFF. CDR3 coding DNA: TGCACCAGCAGCCAAATTCCGGGACTAGCGGGAGAGGGGCCCAATGAGCAGTTCTTC.

The rearrangement uses TRBV28 and TRBJ2-7, with 11 bases matching TRBD2. The J segment lost 7 bases and the V segment lost 2 bases, leaving 4 bases of the junction unmatched. The length of the CDR3 is 14 residues. Per germline, CDR1 MDHEN and CDR2 SYDVKM. The CDR3 reads CASSLLAGGREQYF. The DNA of the CDR3 is TGTGCCAGCAGTTTACTAGCGGGAGGAAGAGAGCAGTACTTC. The full variable domain, in which reference TRBV28 and TRBJ2-7 provide the parts outside the CDR3, is DVKVTQSSRYLVKRTGEKVFLECVQDMDHENMFWYRQDPGLGLRLIYFSYDVKMKEKGDIPEGYSVSREKKERFSLILESASTNQTSMYLCASSLLAGGREQYFGPGTRLTVT.

As to this clone: The junction does not match germline at one end; this may be a read error. This same CDR3 is encoded by further DNA sequences in the sample. This chain connects TRBV5-1 to TRBJ2-7, with 7 bases matching TRBD2. Germline values: CDR1 SGHRS, CDR2 YFSETQ. The CDR3 consists of 16 residues. This CDR3 reads CASSPERGRMSYEQYF. CDR3 sequence (DNA): TGCGCCAGCAGCCCCGAGCGGGGAAGGATGTCCTATGAGCAGTACTTC. Full variable domain (missing parts from reference TRBV5-1 and TRBJ2-7): KAGVTQTPRYLIKTRGQQVTLSCSPISGHRSVSWYQQTPGQGLQFLFEYFSETQRNKGNFPGRFSGRQFSNSRSEMNVSTLELGDSALYLCASSPERGRMSYEQYFGPGTRLTVT.

This sequence joins TRBV10-1 and TRBJ2-5, with 7 bases identical to TRBD2. Germline CDR1 is WNHNN and CDR2 is SYGVQD (reference sequence). The J segment lost 5 bases and the V segment lost 4 bases, leaving 4 bases of the junction unmatched. The CDR3 has 13 residues. This CDR3 is CASSVAGEETQYF. The CDR3 DNA reads TGCGCCAGCAGTGTGGCGGGGGAGGAGACCCAGTACTTC.

The rearrangement joins TRBV30 to TRBJ2-2; unclear D gene. The V end lost 8 bases, the J end lost 7 bases, and 11 bases lay between the germline ends. This CDR3 comprises 11 residues. From germline, CDR1 is GTSNPN and CDR2 SVGIG (reference sequence). As DNA, the CDR3 is TGTGCCGCCTACCTGGGCGGGGAGCTGTTTTTT. Its translation: CAAYLGGELFF.

The rearrangement uses TRBV2 and TRBJ2-2; D is unclear. There are 11 residues in the CDR3. The ends were cut back, 6 bases at V and 7 bases at J, with 6 bases in the middle. From germline, CDR1 is SNHLY and CDR2 FYNNEI. The CDR3 nucleotides are TGTGCCAGCAGATCCGACGGGGAGCTGTTTTTT. Protein: CASRSDGELFF.

The gene calls are TRBV6-1 and TRBJ2-7; 15 bases line up with TRBD2. The junction had 11 bases not matched to a gene; V was cut back by 4 bases and J by 1 base. The CDR3 extends over 19 amino acids. Germline CDR1 reads MNHNS; CDR2 reads SASEGT. The CDR3 bases are TGTGCCAGCAGTGCCGGGACTAGCGGGAGGATCTTAGGGTCCTACGAGCAGTACTTC. Protein: CASSAGTSGRILGSYEQYF.

The chain couples TRBV10-2 to TRBJ1-3; 8 nucleotides match TRBD1. The CDR3 sequence is 14 residues long. V lost 6 bases to trimming and J lost 4 bases; unmatched junction nucleotides: 5. In germline, CDR1 is WSHSY, CDR2 SAAADI. The CDR3 DNA reads TGCGCCAGCAGCCAGACAGGGGCAGGAAACACCATATATTTT. This gives the protein CASSQTGAGNTIYF.

The chain uses TRBV3-1 (or the pseudogene TRBV3-2) and TRBJ2-3; tentative D call: TRBD2 (5 bases). The CDR3 runs to 18 residues. Trimming pared 3 bases from V and 1 base from J, leaving 20 bases between. Per germline, CDR1 LGHDT and CDR2 YNNKEL (reference sequence). CDR3 sequence reads: CASSHWAARGRGTDTQYF. In nucleotides, the CDR3 is TGTGCCAGCAGCCACTGGGCCGCGAGAGGGAGAGGCACAGATACGCAGTATTTT.

The V gene is TRBV2, the J gene TRBJ2-7; 7 bases line up with TRBD2. The CDR3 is 14 amino acids. J gave up 3 bases and V 4 bases, and 6 bases lay outside the gene matches. CDR1 and CDR2 from the germline V gene are SNHLY and FYNNEI. The CDR3 reads CASSGGLRIYEQYF. CDR3 bases: TGTGCCAGCAGTGGGGGACTACGTATCTACGAGCAGTACTTC.

This clone has a single count. The chain is built from TRBV5-1 and TRBJ2-2; TRBD1 or TRBD2 may be the D gene (5 bases each). This CDR3 has 16 residues. CDR1 is SGHRS, CDR2 YFSETQ, per germline. The V end was cut by 4 bases, the J end by 3 bases, with 16 bases between. The CDR3 nucleotides read TGCGCCAGCAGCCCCTCGTGGGACCAGTACACCGGGGAGCTGTTTTTT. It codes for CASSPSWDQYTGELFF.

The V and J genes are TRBV7-2 and TRBJ1-5; 7 nucleotides agree with TRBD1. The CDR3 consists of 18 residues. CDR1 is SGHTA, CDR2 FQGNSA, per germline. V dropped 2 bases and J dropped 2; count of bases not matched to a gene: 12. The CDR3 sequence is CASSLYPRGGSGNQPQHF. For the CDR3, the DNA is TGTGCCAGCAGCTTATACCCGCGAGGGGGCTCTGGCAATCAGCCCCAGCATTTT.

The chain links TRBV7-8 to TRBJ2-1; D remains ambiguous. The germline V gene has CDR1 SGHVS and CDR2 FQNEAQ. The V end was cut by 5 bases, the J end by 3 bases, with 8 bases between. The CDR3 runs to 13 residues. The CDR3 bases are TGTGCCAGCAGCGACGTCATCTACAATGAGCAGTTCTTC. Its protein is CASSDVIYNEQFF.

The chain employs TRBV5-6 and TRBJ1-1; D gene uncertain. Germline CDR1 SGHDT, CDR2 YYEEEE. Between the trimmed V and J ends, which lost 0 bases and 0 bases, there was a span of 12 bases. The CDR3 spans 16 residues. DNA of the CDR3: TGTGCCAGCAGCTTGGGGGCCAGCAGAGTGAACACTGAAGCTTTCTTT. The encoded protein is CASSLGASRVNTEAFF.

This sequence joins TRBV5-6 and TRBJ2-5; 9 bases line up with TRBD2. Germline trimming cut 4 bases from V and 5 bases from J; bases unmatched to any gene: 12. Per germline, CDR1 SGHDT and CDR2 YYEEEE. CDR3 length equals 16 residues. The DNA for the CDR3 is TGTGCCAGCAGCCCCGTGCGGGGGGGATTGGTGGAGACCCAGTACTTC. Translating it yields CASSPVRGGLVETQYF.

V is TRBV5-1 and J is TRBJ2-3; 12 bases are a match to TRBD2. The CDR3 length is 18 residues. After removal of 3 bases from V and 5 bases from J, the junction contained 13 bases not matched to a gene. Germline CDR1 SGHRS, CDR2 YFSETQ. The CDR3 reads CASSSGASGRAGGDTQYF. Here the CDR3 DNA reads TGCGCCAGCAGCTCTGGGGCTAGCGGGAGGGCCGGGGGAGATACGCAGTATTTT.

The chain employs TRBV19 and TRBJ2-2, with 7 bases aligning to TRBD2. The CDR3 is 15 residues long. CDR1 and CDR2 from the germline V gene are LNHDA and SQIVND (reference sequence). V gave up 3 bases and J gave up 4 bases; unmatched junction bases: 5. CDR3: CASSMGREFTGELFF. The CDR3 nucleotides read TGTGCCAGTAGTATGGGGCGGGAGTTCACCGGGGAGCTGTTTTTT. The full variable domain, its missing parts supplied by reference TRBV19 and TRBJ2-2, is DGGITQSPKYLFRKEGQNVTLSCEQNLNHDAMYWYRQDPGQGLRLIYYSQIVNDFQKGDIAEGYSVSREKKESFPLTVTSAQKNPTAFYLCASSMGREFTGELFFGEGSRLTVL.

This chain links TRBV5-1 with TRBJ2-7; TRBD2 aligns across 7 bases. Germline values: CDR1 SGHRS, CDR2 YFSETQ. Trimming cost V 5 bases and J 5 bases; bases outside gene matches: 13. CDR3 length: 15 amino acids. For the CDR3, the DNA is TGCGCCAGCAGTGCCGGGACTACCATTCGGGACGAGCAGTACTTC. Amino acids: CASSAGTTIRDEQYF.

This chain links TRBV30 with TRBJ1-2; D is undetermined. This CDR3 comprises 16 residues. The germline CDR1 and CDR2 sequences are GTSNPN and SVGIG (reference sequence). V was pared by 0 bases and J by 6 bases, with 20 bases between. The CDR3 sequence is CAWSVIGQPLVDGYTF. Here the CDR3 DNA reads TGTGCCTGGAGTGTAATTGGGCAGCCACTTGTCGATGGCTACACCTTC.

The V gene is TRBV6-5, the J gene TRBJ2-7; D ambiguous. Trimming removed 10 bases at V and 2 bases at J, with 12 bases between. The CDR3 is made up of 12 amino acids. Germline CDR1 MNHEY, CDR2 SVGAGI. The CDR3 bases are TGTGCCACCATGAGTACTACCTACGAGCAGTACTTC. This gives the protein CATMSTTYEQYF.